This TCR beta chain is from a study of shared clonotypes between healthy human individuals. Study-wide background: Three CD4 naive, three CD4 memory, two CD8 naive and one CD8 memory plate were used per donor.

Into CD45RA+ naive and CD45RA-negative memory subsets, the CD4+ cells were split. With regard to this clone: Its specificity is unknown. This specimen includes other DNA sequences encoding the same CDR3.

Overall study findings and caveats: Rarefaction indicated that sorted-subset sequencing remained incomplete although depth was large. It was only blood that was sampled, and tissue repertoires likely differ.

Germline V lookup: CDR1 MNHEY, CDR2 SVGAGI. Trimming removed 0 bases at V and 4 bases at J, with 12 bases between. The CDR3 sequence is 15 residues long. The table came from immunoSEQ multiplex PCR; TCRdb's copy has only in-frame clones and leaves some out. The sample lists over 2 million clones, roughly 92% occurring once. V and J are TRBV6-5 and TRBJ1-2; maybe TRBD1 (5 bases). Sequencing was carried out using naive CD4+ T cells from PBMCs. Subset defined: CD45RA+ positively selected. The TCR comes from a man aged 18-30 years in good health. Some clones in this sample may be carry-over from other donors' samples. CDR3 bases: TGTGCCAGCAGTTACTCTGGGGCAGGGAGCTATGGCTACACCTTC. Amino acids: CASSYSGAGSYGYTF.